Below are 29 T cell receptor beta chains sequenced from a single sample in a study of blood T cell repertoires in COVID-19. Here immunoSEQ multiplex PCR was the method, and the copy in TCRdb shows in-frame clones only, minus some. The profile shows over 450,000 clones, approximately 92% of them singletons. The sequenced sample consisted of peripheral blood. The source of these receptors is a man younger than 35 with COVID-19, enrolled during active disease.

The sample holds a few counts of this clone. The V call is TRBV19, the J call TRBJ1-5, with TRBD1 as a possible D gene (6 bases). The CDR3 totals 15 residues. The V and J ends lost 7 bases and 2 bases respectively, with 15 bases between them. Germline CDR1 LNHDA, CDR2 SQIVND (reference sequence). For the CDR3, the DNA is TGTGCCAGTAAGACAACAGGGAGGGGCAATCAGCCCCAGCATTTT. It specifies CASKTTGRGNQPQHF.

The sample holds a few counts of this clone. The genes are TRBV5-1 and TRBJ2-7, with D possibly being TRBD1 (5 bases). Germline CDR1 and CDR2: SGHRS and YFSETQ. There are 14 residues in the CDR3. Trimming took 1 base from V and 5 from J, leaving 13 bases between them. CDR3 sequence: CASSLTWGDHEQYF. The DNA for the CDR3 is TGCGCCAGCAGCTTGACATGGGGCGACCACGAGCAGTACTTC. The full variable domain, its missing parts supplied by reference TRBV5-1 and TRBJ2-7, is KAGVTQTPRYLIKTRGQQVTLSCSPISGHRSVSWYQQTPGQGLQFLFEYFSETQRNKGNFPGRFSGRQFSNSRSEMNVSTLELGDSALYLCASSLTWGDHEQYFGPGTRLTVT.

The rearrangement joins TRBV2 to TRBJ2-1; D not certain. CDR1 and CDR2 from the germline V gene are SNHLY and FYNNEI. The CDR3 has 12 residues. V lost 8 bases to trimming and J lost 10 bases, with 15 bases between them. CDR3 sequence: CASGLRSDEQFF. In DNA form, the CDR3 reads TGTGCCAGCGGGTTACGGAGCGACGAGCAGTTCTTC.

The V call is TRBV18, the J call TRBJ2-7; 7 positions match TRBD2. V gave up 2 bases and J gave up 2 bases; unmatched junction bases: 3. Germline V gene sequence: CDR1 KGHSH, CDR2 LQKENI. The CDR3 runs 14 residues. CDR3 in amino acids: CASSPREGTYEQYF. In DNA form, the CDR3 reads TGTGCCAGCTCACCAAGGGAGGGCACCTACGAGCAGTACTTC.

The J gene is TRBJ2-2, the V gene TRBV19; D is perhaps TRBD2 (6 bases). Germline V lookup: CDR1 LNHDA, CDR2 SQIVND (reference sequence). This CDR3 contains 16 residues. The V gene lost 5 bases and the J gene lost 2 bases, with 15 bases spanning the gap. This CDR3 reads CASSSGGRGNTGELFF. As DNA, the CDR3 is TGTGCCAGTAGTTCCGGCGGGCGGGGAAACACCGGGGAGCTGTTTTTT.

V usage is TRBV9 and J usage is TRBJ1-1, with 7 positions matching TRBD1. This CDR3 has 15 residues. Germline loops: CDR1 SGDLS, CDR2 YYNGEE. V lost 0 bases, J lost 3 bases, and 5 bases stayed unmatched. The CDR3 bases are TGTGCCAGCAGCGTAGTTGGCAGGGGGGACACTGAAGCTTTCTTT. Protein: CASSVVGRGDTEAFF.

V usage is TRBV29-1 and J usage is TRBJ2-1; 8 bases are shared with TRBD1. Germline CDR1 reads SQVTM; CDR2 reads ANQGSEA. V gave up 8 bases and J gave up 6 bases; unmatched junction bases: 9. The CDR3 loop spans 13 amino acids. The CDR3 DNA reads TGCAGCACCCGGACAGGGAGGCCCAATGAGCAGTTCTTC. Protein sequence: CSTRTGRPNEQFF.

The chain uses TRBV19 and TRBJ2-5; tentative D call: TRBD1 (5 bases). Trimming cost V 2 bases and J 0 bases, with 7 bases left between them. The CDR3 extends over 14 amino acids. CDR1 and CDR2 from the germline V gene are LNHDA and SQIVND (reference sequence). The CDR3 nucleotides are TGTGCCAGTAGTATACAGGGCTACCAAGAGACCCAGTACTTC. Residues: CASSIQGYQETQYF.

The V and J genes are TRBV11-2 and TRBJ2-2; 7 nucleotides align to TRBD2. After removal of 5 bases from V and 6 bases from J, the junction contained 6 bases not matched to a gene. Germline-derived CDR1 and CDR2 are SGHAT and FQNNGV. The CDR3 is 14 amino acids. The CDR3 nucleotides read TGTGCCAGCAGCCCGGGACTAATGGCCGGGGAGCTGTTTTTT. The encoded protein is CASSPGLMAGELFF.

The chain is built from TRBV7-3 and TRBJ2-3; a possible D gene is TRBD2 (5 bases). The CDR3 is 18 residues long. V was shortened by 0 bases and J by 0 bases, with 16 bases between the two germline ends. Germline V CDR1 and CDR2: SGHTA, FQGTGA. The DNA of the CDR3 is TGTGCCAGCAGCTTAACACCGTCAGCGGACCTAAGCACAGATACGCAGTATTTT. This codes for CASSLTPSADLSTDTQYF.

The chain joins TRBV2 to TRBJ1-6, with TRBD1 matching 7 bases. Per the germline V gene, CDR1 is SNHLY and CDR2 is FYNNEI. CDR3 length: 16 residues. The ends lost 5 bases at V and 7 bases at J; junction bases unmatched: 11. DNA for the CDR3: TGTGCCAGCAGTCCACGGGCAGGGGGAACCAATTCACCCCTCCACTTT. This gives the protein CASSPRAGGTNSPLHF.

The chain couples TRBV27 to TRBJ2-7; 7 bases line up with TRBD1. CDR3 size: 17 residues. Germline loops: CDR1 MNHEY, CDR2 SMNVEV (reference sequence). V lost 5 bases and J lost 0; bases outside the gene matches: 13. The CDR3 is CASSHYPTGSNSYEQYF. The CDR3 bases are TGTGCCAGCAGTCACTACCCGACAGGGTCCAACTCCTACGAGCAGTACTTC.

This chain connects TRBV5-4 to TRBJ1-1; D is ambiguous. The V end was cut by 7 bases, the J end by 4 bases, with 17 bases between. Germline assignment: CDR1 SGHNT and CDR2 YYREEE (reference sequence). The CDR3 totals 14 residues. CDR3 residues: CASAPGILGTEAFF. The CDR3 coding sequence is TGTGCCAGCGCCCCGGGGATCCTGGGCACTGAAGCTTTCTTT.

Concerning this clone: Other DNA sequences in the same sample also yield this CDR3. The chain recombines TRBV24-1 with TRBJ2-7, with D maybe TRBD1 (5 bases). Looked up from germline, CDR1 is KGHDR and CDR2 is SFDVKD. The length of the CDR3 is 13 residues. Trimming took off 3 bases at V and 3 bases at J, with 8 bases between the two ends. This CDR3 reads CATSDPTVYEQYF. The CDR3, as DNA: TGTGCCACCAGTGATCCGACAGTCTACGAGCAGTACTTC.

This chain joins TRBV6-2 or TRBV6-3 and TRBJ2-7; no reliable D call. The CDR3 covers 11 residues. V shed 2 bases and J shed 7 bases, with 6 bases lying between them. In germline, CDR1 is MNHEY, CDR2 SVGEGT. CDR3 nucleotide sequence: TGTGCCAGCAGTTACGCGGATGAGCAGTACTTC. Its protein product is CASSYADEQYF.

This chain joins TRBV10-2 and TRBJ2-3; D is unclear. Trimming stripped 5 bases from V and 0 bases from J, with 15 bases between. The CDR3 totals 16 residues. CDR1 WSHSY and CDR2 SAAADI come from the germline V gene. CDR3 sequence: CASSRSGALSTDTQYF. As DNA, the CDR3 is TGCGCCAGCAGTCGGTCAGGCGCGTTAAGCACAGATACGCAGTATTTT.

The chain uses TRBV7-9 and TRBJ1-1, with D tentatively TRBD1 (6 bases). Germline values: CDR1 SEHNR, CDR2 FQNEAQ (reference sequence). The V gene lost 1 base and the J gene lost 4 bases, with 13 bases spanning the gap. The length of the CDR3 is 15 residues. Here the CDR3 DNA reads TGTGCCAGCAGCTTAGTCGGGGGGCCGAGCACTGAAGCTTTCTTT. Amino acids: CASSLVGGPSTEAFF.

This clone was seen a single time. This sequence joins TRBV9 and TRBJ1-4; no clear D. The V gene's germline CDR1 is SGDLS and CDR2 YYNGEE. Trimming stripped 4 bases from V and 5 bases from J, with 15 bases between. CDR3 length equals 15 residues. The CDR3 DNA follows: TGTGCCAGCAGCCCCATGGGAGAGAGCAATGAAAAACTGTTTTTT. It encodes CASSPMGESNEKLFF.

The CDR3, as DNA: TGTGCCAGCAGTTACCCTGGGACAGGGGGCTCTGGCTACACCTTC. Protein product: CASSYPGTGGSGYTF. This chain uses TRBV3-1 (or the pseudogene TRBV3-2) with TRBJ1-2; 12 bases match TRBD1. Trimming removed 6 bases from V and 7 bases from J; junction bases left unmatched: 9. This CDR3 has 15 residues. The germline CDR1 and CDR2 sequences are LGHDT and YNNKEL (reference sequence).

The J gene is TRBJ2-5, the V gene TRBV7-9; the D gene is possibly TRBD2 (6 bases). The CDR3 runs to 13 residues. The germline V and J ends were trimmed by 3 bases and 2 bases, with 7 bases remaining between them. CDR1 is SEHNR and CDR2 is FQNEAQ in the germline V gene (reference sequence). CDR3 in DNA: TGTGCCAGCAGCTTTCGGGGGCAAGAGACCCAGTACTTC. Encoded protein: CASSFRGQETQYF.

This clone was counted once. The chain carries TRBV27 and TRBJ2-7; unclear D gene. The V end was cut by 6 bases, the J end by 6 bases, with 21 bases between. Looked up from germline, CDR1 is MNHEY and CDR2 is SMNVEV (reference sequence). CDR3 size: 15 residues. CDR3 in amino acids: CASRPILSKPFEQYF. The CDR3 nucleotides read TGTGCCAGCAGGCCTATCCTTTCGAAACCTTTCGAGCAGTACTTC.

The rearrangement uses TRBV27 and TRBJ2-7; tentative D call: TRBD1 (6 bases). Looked up from germline, CDR1 is MNHEY and CDR2 is SMNVEV (reference sequence). Trimming removed 1 base from V and 2 bases from J, with 12 bases in between. The CDR3 totals 15 residues. The CDR3 nucleotides read TGTGCCAGCAGTTTATATTCGGACAGAGCCTACGAGCAGTACTTC. Translated: CASSLYSDRAYEQYF.

This clone has a handful of counts. The chain has TRBV3-1 (or the pseudogene TRBV3-2) and TRBJ2-4, with D possibly being TRBD2 (6 bases). This CDR3 has 17 residues. The V end was cut by 0 bases, the J end by 0 bases, with 12 bases between. Looked up from germline, CDR1 is LGHDT and CDR2 is YNNKEL (reference sequence). As DNA, the CDR3 is TGTGCCAGCAGCCAAGAAATGGGGGGACTAGCCAAAAACATTCAGTACTTC. It translates to CASSQEMGGLAKNIQYF.

The chain recombines TRBV27 with TRBJ2-5; 9 bases are a match to TRBD1. The V segment lost 5 bases and the J segment 0 bases; nucleotides outside the gene matches: 13. Germline CDR1 reads MNHEY; CDR2 reads SMNVEV (reference sequence). The CDR3 covers 18 residues. CDR3 DNA sequence: TGTGCCAGCAGTCGGAGCCGGGACAGGGAAGGATACCAAGAGACCCAGTACTTC. Amino acid sequence: CASSRSRDREGYQETQYF.

The chain joins TRBV10-3 to TRBJ1-2; TRBD1 agrees at 7 bases. The CDR3 extends over 17 amino acids. From germline, CDR1 is ENHRY and CDR2 SYGVKD. Trimming removed 2 bases from V and 7 bases from J; junction bases left unmatched: 16. The CDR3 DNA sequence: TGTGCCATCAGTGAGGGGGACCTTAAGGGGGCTAGCCGTGGCTACACCTTC. It is translated as CAISEGDLKGASRGYTF.

This clone came up once. This chain links TRBV10-3 with TRBJ1-5; 7 bases are shared with TRBD1. Losses at the gene ends were 10 bases for V and 4 bases for J; bases not matched to a gene: 13. This CDR3 contains 15 residues. The germline V gene encodes CDR1 ENHRY and CDR2 SYGVKD. The DNA for the CDR3 is TGTGCCACCAGGGGGGACACAAATTTTAATCAGCCCCAGCATTTT. Amino acids: CATRGDTNFNQPQHF.

The chain has TRBV11-2 and TRBJ1-1; 7 nucleotides match TRBD1. The V segment lost 4 bases and the J segment 2 bases; nucleotides outside the gene matches: 10. This CDR3 comprises 16 residues. The germline gives CDR1 SGHAT, CDR2 FQNNGV. CDR3 DNA: TGTGCCAGCAGCTCTTCGCAGTACAGGGGAAACACTGAAGCTTTCTTT. Amino acid sequence: CASSSSQYRGNTEAFF.

J is TRBJ1-2 and V is TRBV20-1, with D maybe TRBD1 (5 bases). CDR3 length: 13 residues. Trimming left V 3 bases short and J 2 bases short, with 10 bases between. Per germline, CDR1 DFQATT and CDR2 SNEGSKA (reference sequence). The CDR3 coding sequence is TGCAGTGCTAGTGCAGGGATCAACTATGGCTACACCTTC. Its protein is CSASAGINYGYTF.

The chain is built from TRBV28 and TRBJ2-7; D is perhaps TRBD1 (5 bases). V dropped 7 bases and J dropped 4 bases, with 20 bases sitting between them. The CDR3 length is 15 residues. The germline V gene has CDR1 MDHEN and CDR2 SYDVKM. The CDR3, as DNA: TGTGCCAGCAAGCGCTCGTGGGGCGCAGGTTACGAGCAGTACTTC. It is translated as CASKRSWGAGYEQYF.